This section outlines one TCR beta chain sequence together with its context. V gave up 5 bases and J gave up 0 bases, with 8 bases separating them. Per the germline V gene, CDR1 is SGHVS and CDR2 is FNYEAQ. This CDR3 comprises 14 residues. This sample was taken from a study of cytotoxic CD8 clonotypes in ibrutinib-treated CLL. Sequencing used immunoSEQ multiplex PCR; TCRdb keeps in-frame clones, though not all of them. The profile shows 300,000 to 350,000 clones, 80% of them singletons. This sample comprised PBMCs, obtained before ibrutinib treatment. The chain links TRBV7-6 to TRBJ2-1; D gene unclear. This TCR was sampled from a human donor with chronic lymphocytic leukemia. CDR3 loop: CASSRGGSYNEQFF. The CDR3 DNA sequence: TGTGCCAGCAGCCGAGGTGGCTCCTACAATGAGCAGTTCTTC.